The rows below give T cell receptor beta chains drawn from one sample of a study of blood T cell repertoires in COVID-19. Sequencing used immunoSEQ multiplex PCR; TCRdb keeps in-frame clones, though not all of them. The data hold 330,000 or so clones, with roughly 90% observed a single time. The sequenced sample consisted of PBMCs or T cells enriched from blood (not recorded which). Receptor source: a woman in her 30s who had been exposed to COVID-19. Both conserved end residues are part of each CDR3. D genes are given only for firm matches. Not every row has a clone size; where given, it reads once, few, many or a size class.

CDR3 length | J gene | D gene | clone size | V gene | CDR3 DNA | CDR3 protein
15 | TRBJ2-7 | TRBD1 | . | TRBV3-1/TRBV3-2 | TGTGCCAGCAGCCGCCCCGGGACAGGGCTTTACGAGCAGTACTTC | CASSRPGTGLYEQYF
14 | TRBJ2-3 | . | once | TRBV28 | TGTGCCAGCAGCGGGACACCAGCTGCAGATACGCAGTATTTT | CASSGTPAADTQYF
14 | TRBJ1-1 | . | . | TRBV28 | TGTGCCAGCAGTTTCCCGGGGTTGAACACTGAAGCTTTCTTT | CASSFPGLNTEAFF
16 | TRBJ2-6 | TRBD1 | . | TRBV2 | TGTGCCAGCAGGGAACAGGGGATCTCTGGGGCCAACGTCCTGACTTTC | CASREQGISGANVLTF
13 | TRBJ2-7 | TRBD1 | few | TRBV11-2 | TGTGCCAGCAGCTTCGGACAGGACTACGAGCAGTACTTC | CASSFGQDYEQYF
20 | TRBJ2-6 | TRBD2 | . | TRBV3-1/TRBV3-2 | TGTGCCAGCAGCCGCGATATTAATAGCGGGGCGGGGCGAGGGGCCAACGTCCTGACTTTC | CASSRDINSGAGRGANVLTF
17 | TRBJ1-2 | . | once | TRBV9 | TGTGCCAGCAGCGTAGAAGGACGGACAAGGGGTGCCTATGGCTACACCTTC | CASSVEGRTRGAYGYTF
16 | TRBJ2-2 | . | few | TRBV7-6 | TGTGCCAGCAGCTTATCGGCCGGGACTTTCACCGGGGAGCTGTTTTTT | CASSLSAGTFTGELFF
15 | TRBJ2-3 | TRBD2 | . | TRBV7-8 | TGTGCCAGCAGCTTGGGGACTAGCGTGGAGAATACGCAGTATTTT | CASSLGTSVENTQYF
11 | TRBJ2-5 | . | once | TRBV5-1 | TGCGCCAGCAGCTCTCAAGAGACCCAGTACTTC | CASSSQETQYF
13 | TRBJ1-1 | . | . | TRBV3-1/TRBV3-2 | TGTGCCAGCAGCCAACAGCAGGACACTGAAGCTTTCTTT | CASSQQQDTEAFF
16 | TRBJ2-1 | TRBD1 | . | TRBV4-1 | TGCGCCAGCAGCCAAGCTGACAGGGCCTACTACAATGAGCAGTTCTTC | CASSQADRAYYNEQFF